Each of the 12 T cell receptor beta chains below was sequenced from the same sample in a study of T cells in Graves' hyperthyroidism and ophthalmopathy. Authors of the study amplified TCR beta CDR3 regions from RNA transcripts. With the HTBI primer set, the TCR CDR3 went through a first round of RT-PCR. From the multiplex PCR reads, TCRdb called clonotypes with MiXCR, one entry per CDR3 protein. The sample lists under 400,000 distinct CDR3 sequences; 18% were seen once. The source material was blood. The receptors originated from a woman aged 45-65 years with Graves' hyperthyroidism.

This chain connects TRBV20-1 to TRBJ2-3, with a weak D call TRBD2 (6 bases). V was shortened by 3 bases and J by 4 bases, with 20 bases between the two germline ends. This CDR3 is built from 16 residues. Germline-derived CDR1 and CDR2 are DFQATT and SNEGSKA (reference sequence). CDR3 residues: CSASVTSYRSSDTQYF. Here the CDR3 DNA reads TGCAGTGCTAGCGTCACTAGCTACAGGTCGTCAGATACGCAGTATTTT.

The rearrangement joins TRBV29-1 to TRBJ2-1, with 9 bases lining up with TRBD1. The CDR3 is 12 residues long. The junction had 3 bases not matched to a gene; V was cut back by 2 bases and J by 10 bases. Germline V CDR1 and CDR2: SQVTM, ANQGSEA. CDR3 DNA sequence: TGCAGCGTTGAAACTACAGGGGGCGAGCAGTTCTTC. Translation gives CSVETTGGEQFF.

A few counts support this clonotype. This sequence joins TRBV13 and TRBJ1-1; D is uncertain. The CDR3 is made up of 11 amino acids. The V gene lost 5 bases and the J gene lost 7 bases, with 8 bases spanning the gap. CDR1 and CDR2 from the germline V gene are PRHDT and FYEKMQ (reference sequence). CDR3 in amino acids: CASSPGYEAFF. CDR3 DNA: TGTGCCAGCAGCCCAGGCTATGAAGCTTTCTTT.

The CDR3 bases are TGTGCCAGCTCACCACCCCCGGGCTCGAACAATGAGCAGTTCTTC. Amino acids: CASSPPPGSNNEQFF. The chain has TRBV18 and TRBJ2-1; D is unresolved. The CDR3 runs to 15 residues. V shed 0 bases and J shed 5 bases, with 11 bases lying between them. CDR1 and CDR2 (germline): KGHSH, LQKENI.

This clonotype was detected a few times. This chain's CDR3 is CASSELAGAPPAQETQYF. The DNA for the CDR3 is TGCGCCAGCAGTGAGCTAGCGGGGGCCCCGCCGGCCCAAGAGACCCAGTACTTC. The chain employs TRBV10-1 and TRBJ2-5; 10 nucleotides agree with TRBD2. The J segment lost 1 base and the V segment lost 2 bases, leaving 10 bases of the junction unmatched. The CDR3 loop spans 18 amino acids. Germline V gene sequence: CDR1 WNHNN, CDR2 SYGVQD (reference sequence).

V gene TRBV20-1 combines with J gene TRBJ1-1; the D gene is possibly TRBD1 (5 bases). The CDR3 covers 13 residues. Germline V gives CDR1 DFQATT, CDR2 SNEGSKA (reference sequence). Trimming shortened V by 1 base and J by 1 base, and 7 bases separated the two germline ends. CDR3 nucleotides: TGCAGTGCTAGAGTGGACAAGAACACTGAAGCTTTCTTT. It encodes CSARVDKNTEAFF.

This clonotype was observed at least ten times. The chain carries TRBV13 and TRBJ2-7; a possible D gene is TRBD1 (6 bases). Germline lookup yields CDR1 PRHDT and CDR2 FYEKMQ (reference sequence). This CDR3 contains 15 residues. Trimming cost V 5 bases and J 3 bases, with 17 bases left between them. CDR3 nucleotide sequence: TGTGCCAGCAGCCCAACTCCGGGACACCTCTACGAGCAGTACTTC. It codes for CASSPTPGHLYEQYF. The full variable domain, rest sourced from reference TRBV13 and TRBJ2-7, is AAGVIQSPRHLIKEKRETATLKCYPIPRHDTVYWYQQGPGQDPQFLISFYEKMQSDKGSIPDRFSAQQFSDYHSELNMSSLELGDSALYFCASSPTPGHLYEQYFGPGTRLTVT.

This clonotype was counted between two and nine times. This CDR3 is CASSQGEGGGTEAFF. In DNA, the CDR3 is TGTGCCAGCAGCCAGGGCGAGGGGGGAGGCACTGAAGCTTTCTTT. This chain links TRBV4-2 with TRBJ1-1, with D possibly TRBD1 on 6 matching bases. CDR3 length: 15 amino acids. Germline-derived CDR1 and CDR2 are LGHNA and YNFKEQ. Trimming removed 3 bases from V and 4 bases from J, with 15 bases in between.

Worth noting for this clonotype: Its ends do not fully match the called genes, so a read error is possible. This rearrangement joins TRBV2 to TRBJ1-2; D remains unclear. CDR3 length: 13 residues. From germline, CDR1 is SNHLY and CDR2 FYNNEI. CDR3 in amino acids: CASSVGFNYGHTF. For the CDR3, the DNA is TGTGCCAGCAGTGTAGGGTTTAACTATGGCCACACCTTC.

The V gene is TRBV6-1, the J gene TRBJ2-3, with a tentative D call TRBD2 (5 bases). V shed 6 bases and J shed 2 bases, with 12 bases lying between them. This CDR3 comprises 14 residues. Germline-derived CDR1 and CDR2 are MNHNS and SASEGT. The CDR3 DNA reads TGTGCCAGCAGCGTTAGCGTCACCACAGATACGCAGTATTTT. Protein sequence: CASSVSVTTDTQYF.

A note on this clonotype: The junction shows a germline mismatch at one end, possibly a read error. The chain is built from TRBV20-1 and TRBJ2-5; D is unclear. Germline lookup yields CDR1 DFQATT and CDR2 SNEGSKA (reference sequence). The CDR3 is 11 residues long. The DNA for the CDR3 is TGCAATGCTACGACCCAAGAGACCCAGTACTTC. It yields the protein CNATTQETQYF.

For this clonotype: A read error is possible here, since a much larger clone lies one base away. V is TRBV28 and J is TRBJ1-1; D possibly corresponds to TRBD1 (6 bases). The CDR3 spans 14 residues. Germline CDR1 and CDR2: MDHEN and SYDVKM. The CDR3 loop reads CASSPGGRGTEASF. The CDR3 DNA sequence: TGTGCCAGCAGCCCCGGGGGGCGAGGAACTGAAGCTTCCTTT.